The 15 T cell receptor beta chains listed next were all sequenced from one sample in a study of T cell repertoires in cytomegalovirus infection. TCRdb re-called the reads with MiXCR, one entry per CDR3 protein. The sample consists of 400,000 or so distinct CDR3 sequences, roughly 30% of them appearing once. The material sequenced was PBMCs. These receptors were taken from a human donor in good health (CMV status not recorded). Some clones in this sample may be carry-over from other donors' samples.

This clonotype was recorded many times. The rearrangement uses TRBV7-2 and TRBJ2-2, with D perhaps TRBD1 (6 bases). This CDR3 is 15 amino acids long. V was clipped by 1 base and J by 8 bases, with 14 bases between them. The germline CDR1 and CDR2 sequences are SGHTA and FQGNSA. The CDR3 region has the DNA TGTGCCAGCAGCTTAGGTGTGGGGGCGCAGGGGGAGCTGTTTTTT. This sequence encodes CASSLGVGAQGELFF.

The chain is built from TRBV7-9 and TRBJ2-3; TRBD2 agrees at 12 bases. Per the germline V gene, CDR1 is SEHNR and CDR2 is FQNEAQ (reference sequence). CDR3 length: 18 amino acids. J lost 3 bases, V lost 5 bases, and 12 bases had no gene match. The CDR3 DNA follows: TGTGCCAGCAGCCCAGACTTACTAGCGGGGGGCGCTACAGATACGCAGTATTTT. This encodes CASSPDLLAGGATDTQYF.

This clonotype was seen only a few times. The chain carries TRBV27 and TRBJ1-3, with a possible D match to TRBD1 (5 bases). The CDR3 extends over 13 amino acids. Germline lookup yields CDR1 MNHEY and CDR2 SMNVEV (reference sequence). V was cut by 5 bases and J by 4 bases, with 9 bases left in between. CDR3 DNA sequence: TGTGCCAGCAGTAAGAACAGGGGAAACACCATATATTTT. Its protein is CASSKNRGNTIYF.

The chain recombines TRBV4-1 with TRBJ1-3; D gene unclear. Trimming stripped 0 bases from V and 3 bases from J, with 9 bases between. Per germline, CDR1 MGHRA and CDR2 YSYEKL. The CDR3 runs 15 residues. CDR3 sequence (DNA): TGCGCCAGCAGCCAAGATATTACAGTTGGAAACACCATATATTTT. Translated: CASSQDITVGNTIYF.

This clonotype was counted a single time. Because the CDR3 is missing its conserved closing phenylalanine or tryptophan, this is likely a read error. The chain has TRBV28 and TRBJ1-2; 7 nucleotides line up with TRBD1. The germline CDR1 and CDR2 sequences are MDHEN and SYDVKM. The V segment lost 6 bases and the J segment 6 bases; nucleotides outside the gene matches: 13. The CDR3 loop spans 15 amino acids. The CDR3 bases are TGTGCCAGCAGACCACTCAATACAGGGGTAGATGGCTACACCTTA. It translates to CASRPLNTGVDGYTL.

The chain carries TRBV2 and TRBJ1-2; a weak D match, TRBD1 (6 bases). The CDR3 has 17 residues. Germline V gene data show CDR1 as SNHLY and CDR2 as FYNNEI. Trimming removed 0 bases from V and 7 bases from J, with 21 bases in between. The DNA of the CDR3 is TGTGCCAGCAGTGAAGCGCTTCGGGGGCAGGGTTCTCTTGGCTACACCTTC. Residues: CASSEALRGQGSLGYTF.

The sample holds a few counts of this clonotype. V and J are TRBV25-1 and TRBJ1-6, with 8 bases lining up with TRBD1. Germline V gene lookup returns CDR1 MGHDK and CDR2 SYGVNS. V trimming: 3 bases; J trimming: 7 bases; junction bases outside the gene matches: 5. The CDR3 has 15 amino acids. The CDR3 loop is CASSDRTGRNSPLHF. In DNA, the CDR3 is TGTGCCAGCAGTGACCGGACAGGGCGGAATTCACCCCTCCACTTT. The full variable domain, with the rest looked up from reference TRBV25-1 and TRBJ1-6, is EADIYQTPRYLVIGTGKKITLECSQTMGHDKMYWYQQDPGMELHLIHYSYGVNSTEKGDLSSESTVSRIRTEHFPLTLESARPSHTSQYLCASSDRTGRNSPLHFGNGTRLTVT.

Concerning this clonotype: The conserved phenylalanine or tryptophan normally closing the CDR3 is absent here, so this likely arose from a read error. V usage is TRBV5-6 and J usage is TRBJ1-1; maybe TRBD1 (5 bases). Germline CDR1 is SGHDT and CDR2 is YYEEEE. This CDR3 is built from 14 residues. The V and J ends lost 3 bases and 0 bases respectively, with 9 bases between them. The CDR3 DNA is TGTGCCAGCAGCTCGGGGGGGATGAACACTGAAGCTTTCTGT. Translated: CASSSGGMNTEAFC.

In this sample, this clonotype turned up a few times. J is TRBJ1-2 and V is TRBV20-1, with TRBD1 identical over 7 bases. The J segment lost 4 bases and the V segment lost 5 bases, leaving 10 bases of the junction unmatched. The germline CDR1 and CDR2 sequences are DFQATT and SNEGSKA (reference sequence). The CDR3 consists of 14 residues. The CDR3 nucleotides read TGCAGTGCTGACAAAACGGGACAGACCTATGGCTACACCTTC. Encoded protein: CSADKTGQTYGYTF.

This clonotype appeared a few times. The rearrangement uses TRBV4-1 and TRBJ2-2, with TRBD2 matching over 10 bases. V was clipped by 4 bases and J by 4 bases; unmatched bases: 12. The CDR3 has 18 amino acids. Germline V gives CDR1 MGHRA, CDR2 YSYEKL. The CDR3 here is CASSPPLIAGGLTGELFF. As DNA, the CDR3 is TGCGCCAGCAGCCCCCCCTTGATAGCGGGGGGCCTCACCGGGGAGCTGTTTTTT.

The table lists this clonotype with a few counts. The J gene is TRBJ2-1, the V gene TRBV6-2 or TRBV6-3; 11 bases map to TRBD2. CDR1 is MNHEY, CDR2 SVGEGT, per germline. The CDR3 totals 13 residues. Trimming cost V 5 bases and J 16 bases; bases outside gene matches: 10. The CDR3 loop is CASSDPPSGGLFF. The CDR3 coding sequence is TGTGCCAGCAGTGACCCTCCTAGCGGGGGGCTCTTCTTC.

The chain joins TRBV12-3 or TRBV12-4 to TRBJ2-5; D ambiguous. Trimming left V 5 bases short and J 7 bases short, with 14 bases between. The CDR3 spans 13 residues. CDR3 in DNA: TGTGCCAGCAGTCCTAATGCCATCCGGACCCAGTACTTC. Protein: CASSPNAIRTQYF.

The table lists this clonotype with a few counts. In DNA, the CDR3 is TGTGCCAGCAGTGAAGCGGTGCTGCAGCCCCAGCATTTT. This codes for CASSEAVLQPQHF. The chain carries TRBV6-1 and TRBJ1-5; D not certain. The CDR3 loop spans 13 amino acids. V lost 0 bases to trimming and J lost 7 bases, with 7 bases between them. CDR1 MNHNS and CDR2 SASEGT come from the germline V gene.

The chain carries TRBV9 and TRBJ2-1, with D maybe TRBD1 (5 bases). This CDR3 contains 10 residues. The germline gives CDR1 SGDLS, CDR2 YYNGEE. V was pared by 7 bases and J by 11 bases, with 10 bases between. CDR3 in amino acids: CASGASKQFF. CDR3 DNA: TGTGCCAGCGGGGCCAGTAAGCAGTTCTTC. Looking up the rest from reference TRBV9 and TRBJ2-1 gives the full variable domain: DSGVTQTPKHLITATGQRVTLRCSPRSGDLSVYWYQQSLDQGLQFLIQYYNGEERAKGNILERFSAQQFPDLHSELNLSSLELGDSALYFCASGASKQFFGPGTRLTVL.

In nucleotides, the CDR3 is TGTGCCAGCAGTAAGGGACTAGCGGGGGCCAGGGCAGATACGCAGTATTTT. Its protein is CASSKGLAGARADTQYF. This sequence joins TRBV6-1 and TRBJ2-3; 14 bases match TRBD2. Losses at the gene ends were 5 bases for V and 4 bases for J; bases not matched to a gene: 8. Per the germline V gene, CDR1 is MNHNS and CDR2 is SASEGT. CDR3 size: 17 residues.